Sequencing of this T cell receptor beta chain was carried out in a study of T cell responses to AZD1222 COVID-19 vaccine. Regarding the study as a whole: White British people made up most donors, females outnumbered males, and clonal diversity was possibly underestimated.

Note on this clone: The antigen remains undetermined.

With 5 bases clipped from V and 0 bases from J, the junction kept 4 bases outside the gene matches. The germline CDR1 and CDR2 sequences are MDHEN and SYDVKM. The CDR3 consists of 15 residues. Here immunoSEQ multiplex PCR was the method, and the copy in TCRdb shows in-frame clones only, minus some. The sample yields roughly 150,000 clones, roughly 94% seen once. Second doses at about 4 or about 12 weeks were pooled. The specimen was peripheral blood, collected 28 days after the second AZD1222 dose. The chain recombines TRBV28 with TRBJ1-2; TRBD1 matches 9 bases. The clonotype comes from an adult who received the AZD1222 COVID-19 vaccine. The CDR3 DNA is TGTGCCAGCAGTCTCGGACAGGGGACTAACTATGGCTACACCTTC. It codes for CASSLGQGTNYGYTF.